This T cell receptor (beta chain) was captured by sequencing in a study of lymphopenia after photon versus proton radiotherapy. General study points: Authors raise, but do not show, better survival with proton therapy. Under photons, naive T cells and diversity fell while effector/memory populations rose. After the lymphocyte nadir, photon-treated repertoires showed oligoclonal expansion, especially of CD8+ Temra cells. A bigger post-nadir fall in TCR diversity correlated inversely with survival time in deceased patients.

This CDR3 region has 16 residues. The germline V gene has CDR1 SGHNT and CDR2 YENEEA. Trimming cost V 3 bases and J 4 bases; bases outside gene matches: 9. Measured with immunoSEQ multiplex PCR; TCRdb has only the in-frame clones, and not every one. This sample has tens of thousands of clones, with roughly 80% found just once. Points on this clone: What it binds is unknown.

This receptor was taken from a man aged 55 to 69 with pancreatic cancer. The sequencing here drew on peripheral blood, taken from a patient treated with proton-based radiotherapy. The V call is TRBV11-3, the J call TRBJ2-5; TRBD1 agrees at 9 bases. CDR3 protein: CASSLMGQGQGETQYF. DNA of the CDR3: TGTGCCAGCAGCTTGATGGGACAGGGACAAGGAGAGACCCAGTACTTC.